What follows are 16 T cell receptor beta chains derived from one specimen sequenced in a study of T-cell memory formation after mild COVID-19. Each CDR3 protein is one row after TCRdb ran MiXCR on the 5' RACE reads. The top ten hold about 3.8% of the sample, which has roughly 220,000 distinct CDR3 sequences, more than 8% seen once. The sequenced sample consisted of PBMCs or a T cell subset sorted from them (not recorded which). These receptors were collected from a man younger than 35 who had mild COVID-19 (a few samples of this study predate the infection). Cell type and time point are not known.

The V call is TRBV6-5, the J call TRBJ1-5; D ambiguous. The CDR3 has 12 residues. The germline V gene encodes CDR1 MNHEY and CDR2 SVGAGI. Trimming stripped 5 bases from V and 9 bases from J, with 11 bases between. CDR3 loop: CASSTPGMPQHF. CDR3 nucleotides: TGTGCCAGCAGTACACCGGGGATGCCCCAGCATTTT.

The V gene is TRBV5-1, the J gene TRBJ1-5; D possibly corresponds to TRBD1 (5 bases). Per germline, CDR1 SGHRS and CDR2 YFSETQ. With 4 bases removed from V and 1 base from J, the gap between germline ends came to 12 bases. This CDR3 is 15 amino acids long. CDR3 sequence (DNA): TGCGCCAGCAGCCCGGATGGGGGGAGCAATCAGCCCCAGCATTTT. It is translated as CASSPDGGSNQPQHF.

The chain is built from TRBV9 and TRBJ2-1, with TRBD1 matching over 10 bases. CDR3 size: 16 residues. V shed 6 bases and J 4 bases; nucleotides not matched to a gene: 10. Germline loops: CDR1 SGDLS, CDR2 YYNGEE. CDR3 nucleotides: TGTGCCAGCACCCGGGCAGGACAGGGGGGTTACAATGAGCAGTTCTTC. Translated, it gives CASTRAGQGGYNEQFF.

CDR3 residues: CATQPWTGGYEQYF. In DNA form, the CDR3 reads TGTGCCACCCAGCCTTGGACAGGTGGGTACGAGCAGTACTTC. J is TRBJ2-7 and V is TRBV25-1; 7 bases line up with TRBD1. The CDR3 is 14 amino acids. V shed 10 bases, J shed 4 bases, and the junction held 13 bases outside the gene matches. The germline gives CDR1 MGHDK, CDR2 SYGVNS.

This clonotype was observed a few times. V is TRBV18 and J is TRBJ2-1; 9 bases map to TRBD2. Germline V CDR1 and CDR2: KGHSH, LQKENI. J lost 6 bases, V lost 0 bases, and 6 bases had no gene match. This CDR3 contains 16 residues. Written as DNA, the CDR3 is TGTGCCAGCTCACCACCAATAGCGGGGGCCCTCAATGAGCAGTTCTTC. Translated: CASSPPIAGALNEQFF.

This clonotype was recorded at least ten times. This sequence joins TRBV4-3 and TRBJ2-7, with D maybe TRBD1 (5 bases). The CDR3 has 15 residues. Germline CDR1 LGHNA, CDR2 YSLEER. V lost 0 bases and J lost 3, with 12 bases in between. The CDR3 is CASSQEGVGNYEQYF. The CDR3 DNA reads TGCGCCAGCAGCCAAGAAGGGGTTGGTAACTACGAGCAGTACTTC.

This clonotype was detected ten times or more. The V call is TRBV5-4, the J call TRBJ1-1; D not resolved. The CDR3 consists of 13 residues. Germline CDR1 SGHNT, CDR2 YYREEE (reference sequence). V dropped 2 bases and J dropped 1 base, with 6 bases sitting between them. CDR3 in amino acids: CASSLDRNTEAFF. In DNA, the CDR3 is TGTGCCAGCAGCTTAGATCGGAACACTGAAGCTTTCTTT.

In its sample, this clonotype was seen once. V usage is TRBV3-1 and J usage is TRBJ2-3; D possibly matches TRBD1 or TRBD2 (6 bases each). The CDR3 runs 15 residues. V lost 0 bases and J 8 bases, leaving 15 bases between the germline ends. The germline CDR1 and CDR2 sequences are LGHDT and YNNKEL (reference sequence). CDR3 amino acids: CASSQDRGRGGTQYF. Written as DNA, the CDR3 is TGTGCCAGCAGCCAAGATCGGGGCAGGGGAGGTACGCAGTATTTT.

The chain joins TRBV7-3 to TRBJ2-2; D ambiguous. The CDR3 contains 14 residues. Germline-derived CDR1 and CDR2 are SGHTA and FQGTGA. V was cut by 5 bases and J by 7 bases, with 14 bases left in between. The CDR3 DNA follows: TGTGCCAGCAGCCCCCAATTTGACCTCGGGGAGCTGTTTTTT. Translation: CASSPQFDLGELFF.

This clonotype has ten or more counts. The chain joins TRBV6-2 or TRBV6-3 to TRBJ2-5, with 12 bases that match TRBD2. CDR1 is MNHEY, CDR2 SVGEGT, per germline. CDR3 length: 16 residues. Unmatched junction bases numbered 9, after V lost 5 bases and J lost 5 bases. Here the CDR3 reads CASSPRTSGVQETQYF. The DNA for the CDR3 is TGTGCCAGCAGTCCCCGGACTAGCGGGGTCCAGGAGACCCAGTACTTC.

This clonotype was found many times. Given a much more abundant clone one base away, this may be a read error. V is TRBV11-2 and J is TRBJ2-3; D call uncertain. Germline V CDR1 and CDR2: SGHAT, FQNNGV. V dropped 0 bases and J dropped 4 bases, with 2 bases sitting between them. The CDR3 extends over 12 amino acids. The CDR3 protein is CASSLEADTQYF. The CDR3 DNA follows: TGTGCCAGCAGCTTAGAAGCAGATACGCAGTATTTT.

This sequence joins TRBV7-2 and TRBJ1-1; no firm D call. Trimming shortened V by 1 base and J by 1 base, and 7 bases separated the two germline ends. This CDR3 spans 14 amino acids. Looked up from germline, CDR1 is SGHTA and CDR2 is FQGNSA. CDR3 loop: CASSLGRRNTEAFF. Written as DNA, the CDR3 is TGTGCCAGCAGCTTAGGGCGGAGGAACACTGAAGCTTTCTTT.

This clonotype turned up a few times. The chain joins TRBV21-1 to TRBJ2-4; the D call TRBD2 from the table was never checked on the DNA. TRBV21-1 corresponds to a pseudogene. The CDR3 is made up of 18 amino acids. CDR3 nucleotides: TGTGCCAGCAGCAAAAAGGGTAGCGGGACGATAGCCAAAAACATTCAGTACTTC. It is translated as CASSKKGSGTIAKNIQYF.

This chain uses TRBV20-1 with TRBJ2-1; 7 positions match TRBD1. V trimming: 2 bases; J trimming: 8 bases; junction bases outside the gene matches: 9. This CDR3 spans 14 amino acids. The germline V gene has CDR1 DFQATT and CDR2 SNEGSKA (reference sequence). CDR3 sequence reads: CSARSGQGVDEQFF. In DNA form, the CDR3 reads TGCAGTGCTAGAAGTGGCCAGGGGGTCGATGAGCAGTTCTTC.

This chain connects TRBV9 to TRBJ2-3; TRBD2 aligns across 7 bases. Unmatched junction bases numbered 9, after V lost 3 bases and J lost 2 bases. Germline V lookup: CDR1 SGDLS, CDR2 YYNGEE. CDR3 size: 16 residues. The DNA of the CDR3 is TGTGCCAGCAGCGCCTCTCGGAGCGGGGCCACAGATACGCAGTATTTT. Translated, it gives CASSASRSGATDTQYF.

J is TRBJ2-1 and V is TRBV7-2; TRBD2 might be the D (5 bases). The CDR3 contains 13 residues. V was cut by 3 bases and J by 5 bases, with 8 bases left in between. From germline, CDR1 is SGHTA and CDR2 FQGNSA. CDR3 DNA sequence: TGTGCCAGCAGCTTTACTAGGGACAATGAGCAGTTCTTC. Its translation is CASSFTRDNEQFF.